The 25 T cell receptor beta chains listed next were all sequenced from one sample in a study of T-cell memory formation after mild COVID-19. TCRdb fed the 5' RACE reads into MiXCR, producing one record per CDR3 protein. The data hold 200,000 to 250,000 distinct CDR3 sequences, with about a sixth observed a single time. Sequencing used PBMCs or a T cell subset sorted from them (not recorded which). All receptors come from a young man who had mild COVID-19 (a few samples of this study predate the infection). Cell type and time point are not known.

This clonotype has ten or more counts. The chain is built from TRBV20-1 and TRBJ2-3; 10 bases are a match to TRBD2. The CDR3 runs to 15 residues. V was pared by 0 bases and J by 0 bases, with 0 bases of the junction left unmatched. Germline loops: CDR1 DFQATT, CDR2 SNEGSKA (reference sequence). The CDR3 bases are TGCAGTGCTAGAGATAGCGGGGGGAGCACAGATACGCAGTATTTT. This sequence encodes CSARDSGGSTDTQYF.

In this sample, this clonotype turned up many times. This chain links TRBV5-1 with TRBJ1-5, with D hard to call. V shed 4 bases and J shed 2 bases, with 13 bases lying between them. The CDR3 is 15 residues long. The V gene's germline CDR1 is SGHRS and CDR2 YFSETQ. CDR3 bases: TGCGCCAGCAGCCCCGGTGAGGTTGGCAATCAGCCCCAGCATTTT. Translation: CASSPGEVGNQPQHF. Supplemented by reference TRBV5-1 and TRBJ1-5, the full variable domain reads KAGVTQTPRYLIKTRGQQVTLSCSPISGHRSVSWYQQTPGQGLQFLFEYFSETQRNKGNFPGRFSGRQFSNSRSEMNVSTLELGDSALYLCASSPGEVGNQPQHFGDGTRLSIL.

This clonotype was detected a few times. The chain employs TRBV28 and TRBJ2-7; 9 nucleotides agree with TRBD1. J was trimmed by 5 bases and V by 4 bases; bases with no gene match: 6. The germline V gene encodes CDR1 MDHEN and CDR2 SYDVKM. This CDR3 comprises 14 residues. The chain's CDR3 is CASSSGTGYHEQYV. The CDR3 DNA follows: TGTGCCAGCAGTTCCGGGACAGGGTACCACGAGCAGTACGTC.

The V and J genes are TRBV6-2 or TRBV6-3 and TRBJ2-7; a possible D gene is TRBD1 (5 bases). The ends were cut back, 7 bases at V and 5 bases at J, with 15 bases in the middle. The CDR3 covers 13 residues. From germline, CDR1 is MNHEY and CDR2 SVGEGT. The CDR3 DNA follows: TGTGCCAGCAAGAAAGGGGCCTGGGACGAGCAGTACGTC. Translated, it gives CASKKGAWDEQYV.

V usage is TRBV7-2 and J usage is TRBJ1-2; D not certain. The ends were cut back, 5 bases at V and 8 bases at J, with 21 bases in the middle. CDR3 length: 15 residues. Looked up from germline, CDR1 is SGHTA and CDR2 is FQGNSA. CDR3 bases: TGTGCCAGCAGCCCCCGACCCGGGTTTAGACCCGGCTACACCTTC. This codes for CASSPRPGFRPGYTF.

The J gene is TRBJ1-2, the V gene TRBV3-1, with D maybe TRBD1 (5 bases). The ends were cut back, 1 base at V and 4 bases at J, with 13 bases in the middle. The germline V gene has CDR1 LGHDT and CDR2 YNNKEL (reference sequence). The CDR3 has 15 residues. The CDR3 here is CASSQGPGLIYGYTF. For the CDR3, the DNA is TGTGCCAGCAGCCAAGGCCCGGGACTCATCTATGGCTACACCTTC.

This clonotype was recorded a few times. The CDR3 DNA sequence: TGTGCCAGCAGCTTGAGGGAGGCCGGAAAACTGTTTTTT. This encodes CASSLREAGKLFF. This chain links TRBV5-6 with TRBJ1-4; D is undetermined. Germline lookup yields CDR1 SGHDT and CDR2 YYEEEE. V was shortened by 1 base and J by 10 bases, with 11 bases between the two germline ends. The CDR3 length is 13 residues.

V is TRBV4-1 and J is TRBJ1-1; D might be TRBD1 (6 bases). The V gene lost 6 bases and the J gene lost 1 base, with 15 bases spanning the gap. Germline V gene sequence: CDR1 MGHRA, CDR2 YSYEKL. The CDR3 is 15 residues long. The CDR3 sequence is CASSATGSENTEAFF. The CDR3 region has the DNA TGCGCCAGCAGTGCAACAGGGTCGGAGAACACTGAAGCTTTCTTT.

The genes are TRBV6-5 and TRBJ2-3; D unresolved. Germline CDR1 is MNHEY and CDR2 is SVGAGI. The CDR3 is 14 residues long. With 5 bases removed from V and 3 bases from J, the gap between germline ends came to 12 bases. DNA for the CDR3: TGTGCCAGCAGTCGTGGGTTCTCAACAGATACGCAGTATTTT. Its protein product is CASSRGFSTDTQYF.

The V and J genes are TRBV9 and TRBJ2-5; D is unclear. The CDR3 has 13 residues. Germline values: CDR1 SGDLS, CDR2 YYNGEE. The germline V and J ends were trimmed by 3 bases and 0 bases, with 6 bases remaining between them. This CDR3 reads CASSAQNQETQYF. As DNA, the CDR3 is TGTGCCAGCAGCGCGCAAAACCAAGAGACCCAGTACTTC.

V usage is TRBV20-1 and J usage is TRBJ2-2; 9 bases are shared with TRBD1. V shed 6 bases and J 3 bases; nucleotides not matched to a gene: 8. The length of the CDR3 is 15 residues. CDR1 is DFQATT, CDR2 SNEGSKA, per germline (reference sequence). The CDR3 spells CSAARQGVHTGELFF. CDR3 sequence (DNA): TGCAGTGCCGCCCGACAGGGGGTACACACCGGGGAGCTGTTTTTT.

This clonotype was seen a handful of times. The chain uses TRBV28 and TRBJ1-5, with TRBD1 matching 9 bases. V trimming: 11 bases; J trimming: 6 bases; junction bases outside the gene matches: 14. Germline loops: CDR1 MDHEN, CDR2 SYDVKM. The CDR3 runs 15 residues. CDR3 bases: TGTGCCGGTGGACAGGGGCCTAATCCGGGTCAGCCCCAGCATTTT. Encoded protein: CAGGQGPNPGQPQHF.

This clonotype was picked up a small number of times. V and J are TRBV28 and TRBJ1-1; 7 bases fit TRBD1. The V segment lost 3 bases and the J segment 12 bases; nucleotides outside the gene matches: 10. The CDR3 sequence is 13 residues long. CDR1 MDHEN and CDR2 SYDVKM come from the germline V gene. The CDR3 is CASSLRGPKISFF. The DNA of the CDR3 is TGTGCCAGCAGTTTGAGGGGGCCGAAGATATCTTTCTTT. The whole variable domain, remainder taken from reference TRBV28 and TRBJ1-1, is DVKVTQSSRYLVKRTGEKVFLECVQDMDHENMFWYRQDPGLGLRLIYFSYDVKMKEKGDIPEGYSVSREKKERFSLILESASTNQTSMYLCASSLRGPKISFFGQGTRLTVV.

There are many counts of this clonotype. The V gene is TRBV5-1, the J gene TRBJ2-2, with 7 nucleotides matching TRBD1. The J segment lost 0 bases and the V segment lost 6 bases, leaving 5 bases of the junction unmatched. The CDR3 is 15 residues long. Germline V gene sequence: CDR1 SGHRS, CDR2 YFSETQ. The CDR3 sequence: CASTRDSANTGELFF. CDR3 coding DNA: TGCGCCAGCACCCGGGACAGCGCGAACACCGGGGAGCTGTTTTTT.

This clonotype was seen more than once but under ten times. CDR3 residues: CASKRGLAGGADSTDTQYF. In DNA form, the CDR3 reads TGTGCCAGCAAACGCGGACTAGCGGGGGGGGCCGATAGCACAGATACGCAGTATTTT. The J gene is TRBJ2-3, the V gene TRBV5-4, with 15 bases identical to TRBD2. J gave up 0 bases and V 6 bases, and 11 bases lay outside the gene matches. Germline CDR1 SGHNT, CDR2 YYREEE (reference sequence). The CDR3 contains 19 residues.

This rearrangement joins TRBV12-3 or TRBV12-4 to TRBJ1-4; TRBD1 agrees at 10 bases. The CDR3 loop spans 16 amino acids. The ends lost 6 bases at V and 6 bases at J; junction bases unmatched: 10. CDR3 residues: CASSRGSGQGDEKLFF. CDR3 bases: TGTGCCAGCAGCCGAGGGTCAGGACAGGGGGATGAAAAACTGTTTTTT.

The chain employs TRBV2 and TRBJ2-7, with TRBD1 as a possible D gene (5 bases). Germline V CDR1 and CDR2: SNHLY, FYNNEI. V lost 2 bases and J 3 bases, leaving 14 bases between the germline ends. This CDR3 is built from 15 residues. In DNA form, the CDR3 reads TGTGCCAGCAGTGAAAAGGGGTTAACCGACTACGAGCAGTACTTC. Protein sequence: CASSEKGLTDYEQYF.

This clonotype came up a few times. The chain employs TRBV6-4 and TRBJ1-1; D not resolved. The CDR3 loop spans 15 amino acids. V lost 0 bases and J lost 0, with 8 bases in between. Germline lookup yields CDR1 MRHNA and CDR2 SNTAGT. CDR3 coding DNA: TGTGCCAGCAGTGACTCGGAAGGGTTGAACACTGAAGCTTTCTTT. This sequence encodes CASSDSEGLNTEAFF.

This clonotype was counted between two and nine times. The V and J genes are TRBV12-3 or TRBV12-4 and TRBJ2-5; no reliable D call. V was cut by 6 bases and J by 1 base, with 12 bases left in between. The CDR3 runs to 14 residues. DNA for the CDR3: TGTGCCAGCAGCCCCCGCCGGGCCCAAGAGACCCAGTACTTC. Its protein product is CASSPRRAQETQYF.

CDR3 region: CASSHAPDTQYF. CDR3 DNA: TGTGCCAGCAGCCACGCGCCAGATACGCAGTATTTT. This chain links TRBV6-2 or TRBV6-3 with TRBJ2-3; D ambiguous. V was pared by 6 bases and J by 4 bases, with 8 bases between. There are 12 residues in the CDR3. Germline CDR1 and CDR2: MNHEY and SVGEGT.

This chain connects TRBV29-1 to TRBJ1-2; TRBD1 aligns across 7 bases. The CDR3 sequence is 13 residues long. Germline lookup yields CDR1 SQVTM and CDR2 ANQGSEA. The V and J ends lost 6 bases and 6 bases, in that order; junction bases with no gene match: 10. The CDR3 region is CSVYPNGQDGYTF. CDR3 coding DNA: TGCAGCGTCTACCCCAATGGACAGGATGGCTACACCTTC.

This clonotype was observed a few times. The chain recombines TRBV6-6 with TRBJ2-3; D is perhaps TRBD2 (6 bases). The CDR3 is 16 amino acids. V lost 8 bases, J lost 5 bases, and 23 bases lay in between. Per germline, CDR1 MNHNY and CDR2 SVGAGI (reference sequence). The chain's CDR3 is CASDLGRDSLRDTQYF. As DNA, the CDR3 is TGTGCCAGCGATTTGGGCCGGGACTCCTTGCGAGATACGCAGTATTTT.

This clonotype showed up many times. The chain carries TRBV3-1 and TRBJ1-4, with 10 bases that match TRBD1. With V trimmed by 1 base and J by 6 bases, 8 bases remained unmatched. The CDR3 sequence is 17 residues long. Germline lookup yields CDR1 LGHDT and CDR2 YNNKEL (reference sequence). CDR3 nucleotide sequence: TGTGCCAGCAGCCAAGGACCCGGTGGGACAGGGGATGAAAAACTGTTTTTT. The encoded protein is CASSQGPGGTGDEKLFF.

This chain uses TRBV12-3 or TRBV12-4 with TRBJ1-5; 7 nucleotides match TRBD1. The junction had 8 bases not matched to a gene; V was cut back by 5 bases and J by 7 bases. The CDR3 loop spans 14 amino acids. CDR3 sequence (DNA): TGTGCCAGCAGTCCTACAGGGGATAGGCAGCCCCAGCATTTT. Its protein product is CASSPTGDRQPQHF.

This sequence joins TRBV7-2 and TRBJ1-5, with TRBD1 as a possible D gene (6 bases). V lost 2 bases and J 4 bases, leaving 9 bases between the germline ends. This CDR3 is built from 14 residues. Germline values: CDR1 SGHTA, CDR2 FQGNSA. CDR3 DNA: TGTGCCAGCAGCTTATATACAGGGAATCAGCCCCAGCATTTT. Protein: CASSLYTGNQPQHF. Complete variable domain (other parts from reference TRBV7-2 and TRBJ1-5): GAGVSQSPSNKVTEKGKDVELRCDPISGHTALYWYRQSLGQGLEFLIYFQGNSAPDKSGLPSDRFSAERTGGSVSTLTIQRTQQEDSAVYLCASSLYTGNQPQHFGDGTRLSIL.